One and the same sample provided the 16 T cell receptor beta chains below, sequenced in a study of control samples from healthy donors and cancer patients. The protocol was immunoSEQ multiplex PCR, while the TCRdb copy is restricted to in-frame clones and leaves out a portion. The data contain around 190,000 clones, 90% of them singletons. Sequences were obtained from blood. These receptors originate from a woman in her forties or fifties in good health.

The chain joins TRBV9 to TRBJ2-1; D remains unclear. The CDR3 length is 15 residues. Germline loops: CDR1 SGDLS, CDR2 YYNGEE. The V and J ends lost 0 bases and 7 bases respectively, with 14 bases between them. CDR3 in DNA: TGTGCCAGCAGCGTAGTCGGTCAGGCGGCGAATGAGCAGTTCTTC. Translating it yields CASSVVGQAANEQFF.

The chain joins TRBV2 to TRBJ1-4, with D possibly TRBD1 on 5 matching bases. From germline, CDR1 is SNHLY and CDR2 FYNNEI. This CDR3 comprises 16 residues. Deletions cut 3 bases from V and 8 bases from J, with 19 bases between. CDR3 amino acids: CASSDVGAWGGEKLFF. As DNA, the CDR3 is TGTGCCAGCAGTGACGTAGGGGCCTGGGGGGGAGAAAAACTGTTTTTT.

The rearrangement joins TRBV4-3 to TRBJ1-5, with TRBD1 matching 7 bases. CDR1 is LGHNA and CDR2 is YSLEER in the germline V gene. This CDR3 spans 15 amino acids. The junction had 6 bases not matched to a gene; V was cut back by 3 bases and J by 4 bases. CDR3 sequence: CASSQNRDRNQPQHF. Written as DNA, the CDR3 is TGCGCCAGCAGCCAGAACCGGGACAGAAATCAGCCCCAGCATTTT.

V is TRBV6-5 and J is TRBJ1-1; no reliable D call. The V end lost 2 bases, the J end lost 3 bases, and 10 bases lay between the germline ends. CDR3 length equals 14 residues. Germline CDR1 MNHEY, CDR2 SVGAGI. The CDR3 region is CASSYLGRDTEAFF. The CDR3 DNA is TGTGCCAGCAGTTACCTGGGAAGGGACACTGAAGCTTTCTTT.

CDR3 region: CASSPQRGGETQYF. CDR3 DNA: TGTGCCAGCTCACCCCAAAGGGGTGGGGAGACCCAGTACTTC. The V and J genes are TRBV18 and TRBJ2-5, with D tentatively TRBD1 (5 bases). The CDR3 sequence is 14 residues long. V lost 3 bases and J lost 5, with 13 bases in between. Germline V gene lookup returns CDR1 KGHSH and CDR2 LQKENI. Variable domain in full (rest from reference TRBV18 and TRBJ2-5): NAGVMQNPRHLVRRRGQEARLRCSPMKGHSHVYWYRQLPEEGLKFMVYLQKENIIDESGMPKERFSAEFPKEGPSILRIQQVVRGDSAAYFCASSPQRGGETQYFGPGTRLLVL.

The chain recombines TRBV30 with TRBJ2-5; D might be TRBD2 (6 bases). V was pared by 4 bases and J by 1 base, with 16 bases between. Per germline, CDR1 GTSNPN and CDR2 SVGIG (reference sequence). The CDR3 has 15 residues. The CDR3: CAWNIPGAFQETQYF. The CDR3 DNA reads TGTGCCTGGAACATTCCGGGAGCCTTCCAAGAGACCCAGTACTTC.

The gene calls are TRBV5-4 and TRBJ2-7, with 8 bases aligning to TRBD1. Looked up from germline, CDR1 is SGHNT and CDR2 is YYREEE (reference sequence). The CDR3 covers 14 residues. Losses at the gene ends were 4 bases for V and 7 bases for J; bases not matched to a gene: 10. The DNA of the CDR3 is TGTGCCAGCAGCCCCCGGACAGGGCGTGGGGAGCAGTACTTC. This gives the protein CASSPRTGRGEQYF.

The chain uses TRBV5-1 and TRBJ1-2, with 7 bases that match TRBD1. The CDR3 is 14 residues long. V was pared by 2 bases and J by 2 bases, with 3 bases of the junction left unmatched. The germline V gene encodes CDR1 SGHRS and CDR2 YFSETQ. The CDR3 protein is CASSLIQGNYGYTF. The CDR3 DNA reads TGCGCCAGCAGCTTAATACAGGGGAACTATGGCTACACCTTC.

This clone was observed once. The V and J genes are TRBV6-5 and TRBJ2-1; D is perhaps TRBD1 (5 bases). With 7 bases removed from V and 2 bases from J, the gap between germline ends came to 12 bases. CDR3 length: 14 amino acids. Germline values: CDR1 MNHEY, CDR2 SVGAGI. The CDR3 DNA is TGTGCCAGCAAACAGGAATCTCCCTACAATGAGCAGTTCTTC. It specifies CASKQESPYNEQFF.

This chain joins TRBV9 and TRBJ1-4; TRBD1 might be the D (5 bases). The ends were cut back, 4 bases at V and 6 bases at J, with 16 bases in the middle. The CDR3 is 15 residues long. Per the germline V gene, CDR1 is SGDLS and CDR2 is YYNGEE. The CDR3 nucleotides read TGTGCCAGCAGCCCCGCCGGGACGATTTATGAAAAACTGTTTTTT. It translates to CASSPAGTIYEKLFF.

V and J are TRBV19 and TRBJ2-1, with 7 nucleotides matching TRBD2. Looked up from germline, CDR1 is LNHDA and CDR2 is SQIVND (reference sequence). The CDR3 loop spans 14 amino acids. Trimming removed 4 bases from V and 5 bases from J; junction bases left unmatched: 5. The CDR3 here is CASSSGSWDNEQFF. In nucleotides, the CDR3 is TGTGCCAGTAGTAGCGGGAGTTGGGACAATGAGCAGTTCTTC. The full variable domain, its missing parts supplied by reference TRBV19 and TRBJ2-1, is DGGITQSPKYLFRKEGQNVTLSCEQNLNHDAMYWYRQDPGQGLRLIYYSQIVNDFQKGDIAEGYSVSREKKESFPLTVTSAQKNPTAFYLCASSSGSWDNEQFFGPGTRLTVL.

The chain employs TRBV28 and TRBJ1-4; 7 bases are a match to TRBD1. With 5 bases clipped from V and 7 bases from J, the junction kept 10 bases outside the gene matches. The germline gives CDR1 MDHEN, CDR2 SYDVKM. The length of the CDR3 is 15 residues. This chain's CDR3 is CASSLTSGGSEKLFF. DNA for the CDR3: TGTGCCAGCAGTCTCACCTCAGGGGGTAGTGAAAAACTGTTTTTT.

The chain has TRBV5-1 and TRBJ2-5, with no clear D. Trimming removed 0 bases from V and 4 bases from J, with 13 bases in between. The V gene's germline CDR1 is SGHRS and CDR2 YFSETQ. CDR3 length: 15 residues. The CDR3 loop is CASSLDGNQRETQYF. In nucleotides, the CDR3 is TGCGCCAGCAGCTTGGACGGCAACCAACGAGAGACCCAGTACTTC.

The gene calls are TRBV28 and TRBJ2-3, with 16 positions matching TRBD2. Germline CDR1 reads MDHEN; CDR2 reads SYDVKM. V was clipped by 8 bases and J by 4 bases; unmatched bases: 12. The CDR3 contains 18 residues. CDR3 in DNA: TGTGCCAGCTACGAAAGGACGGGACTAGCGGGAGGGGCAGATACGCAGTATTTT. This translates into CASYERTGLAGGADTQYF.

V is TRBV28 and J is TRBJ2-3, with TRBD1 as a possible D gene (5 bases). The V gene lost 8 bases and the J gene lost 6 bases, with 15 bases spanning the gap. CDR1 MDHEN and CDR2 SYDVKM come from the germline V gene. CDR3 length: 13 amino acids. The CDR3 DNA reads TGTGCCAGCCTGGGGCAGGGTGGGGATACGCAGTATTTT. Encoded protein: CASLGQGGDTQYF.

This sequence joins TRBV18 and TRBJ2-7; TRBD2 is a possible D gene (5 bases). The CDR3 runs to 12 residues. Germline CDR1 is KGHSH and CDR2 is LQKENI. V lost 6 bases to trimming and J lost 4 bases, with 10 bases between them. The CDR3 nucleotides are TGTGCCAGCTCTAATGCGGGTTACGAGCAGTACTTC. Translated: CASSNAGYEQYF.